The rows below give T cell receptor beta chains drawn from one sample of a study of regulatory T cells in long-lasting Graves disease. Each CDR3 protein gets one entry after TCRdb re-called the multiplex PCR reads with MiXCR. The sample contains about 530,000 distinct CDR3 sequences, more than 15% of which appear only once. In addition, the sample was reused for a study of T cells in Graves' hyperthyroidism and ophthalmopathy.

This material consisted of peripheral blood mononuclear cells (PBMCs), taken at new diagnosis, from a patient treated with antithyroid drugs. Receptors originate from a woman aged 40 to 65 with Graves disease. The CDR3 runs from the conserved cysteine through the conserved F or W. Each record gives: V gene, clone size, D gene, J gene, CDR3 DNA, CDR3 protein. A D gene is named only where the DNA matches it firmly. The size entry is marked missing in some rows and otherwise reads once, few, many or a size class.

TRBV6-2/TRBV6-3	few	NA	TRBJ1-1	TGTGCCAGCAGTTACGGCTTATCTGGGGGGCCGAACACTGAAGCTTTCTTT	CASSYGLSGGPNTEAFF
TRBV29-1	few	TRBD1	TRBJ2-7	TGCAGCGTTGAGCCGAACAGGGGCTACGAGCAGTACTTC	CSVEPNRGYEQYF
TRBV12-3/TRBV12-4	few	TRBD2	TRBJ2-2	TGTGCCAGCAGTCTGGGACTAGCGGGGGGGCTCACCGGGGAGCTGTTTTTT	CASSLGLAGGLTGELFF
TRBV18	few	TRBD1	TRBJ2-1	TGTGCCAGCTCATCCCGACAGGGTGTTTTATCCCGGCTTGGCGAGCAGTTCTTC	CASSSRQGVLSRLGEQFF
TRBV6-2/TRBV6-3	many	NA	TRBJ2-7	TGTGCCAGCAGACCGGACGCTTTCACCTACGAGCAGTACTTC	CASRPDAFTYEQYF
TRBV10-1	NA	TRBD2	TRBJ2-3	TGCGCCAGCAGTGATGAGCGGGGGGACTCAGATACGCAGTATTTT	CASSDERGDSDTQYF
TRBV27	many	NA	TRBJ2-4	TGTGCCAGCAGTTTATCTTGGCAGGGAGGAAACATTCAGTACTTC	CASSLSWQGGNIQYF
TRBV12-3/TRBV12-4	NA	TRBD1	TRBJ1-2	TGTGCCAGCAGTAGAGAACAGGGGACGAGCTATGGCTACACCTTC	CASSREQGTSYGYTF
TRBV18	NA	NA	TRBJ1-1	TGTGCCACCACGAGGGTCCCGGGCACTGAAGCTTTCTTT	CATTRVPGTEAFF
TRBV13	NA	NA	TRBJ1-4	TGTGCCAGCAGCCCCGGGACTTCTGGCGGACTGTTTTTT	CASSPGTSGGLFF
TRBV6-1	many	NA	TRBJ1-5	TGTGCCAGCAGCTCGCGGGAGGGAAGTCAGCCCCAGCATTTT	CASSSREGSQPQHF
TRBV11-2	many	NA	TRBJ1-6	TGTGCCAGCAGCTTAGTTGTTTTGGGATCACCCCTCCACTTT	CASSLVVLGSPLHF
TRBV4-1	many	TRBD1	TRBJ2-1	TGCGCCAGCAGACCGGGACAGGGGGCGGCAAACAATGAGCAGTTCTTC	CASRPGQGAANNEQFF
TRBV20-1	few	NA	TRBJ1-1	TGCAGTGCTAGGGGGTTAGGGAATCCCACTGAAGCTTTCTTT	CSARGLGNPTEAFF
TRBV18	many	TRBD1	TRBJ1-3	TGTGCCAGCTCACCGACAGGGTCTGGAAACACCATATATTTT	CASSPTGSGNTIYF